Presented here are 13 T cell receptor beta chains from one specimen sequenced in a study of T cells in Graves' hyperthyroidism and ophthalmopathy (dated by TCRdb to the late 2010s). The library was produced with multiplex PCR. Sequencing took place on an Illumina HiSeq 2000. TCR beta CDR3 regions were amplified from RNA transcripts. The TCR CDR3 was subjected to a first round of RT-PCR using the HTBI primer set and the Qiagen OneStep RT-PCR kit. TCRdb ran its own pipeline on the public reads, namely fastp trimming at Q25 and MiXCR clone calling, and kept in-frame beta chains. Each entry merges the rows of one CDR3 protein and shows their most common DNA and genes. The sample has about 520,000 distinct CDR3 sequences on record, approximately 25% of them singletons. The ten biggest clones cover around 11% of the sample. The sample taken for sequencing was blood. All receptors derive from a woman aged 25 to 39 with Graves' ophthalmopathy.

Ten or more counts support this clonotype. The J gene is TRBJ2-4, the V gene TRBV6-1; no clear D. Trimming removed 6 bases at V and 0 bases at J, with 15 bases between. This CDR3 is built from 16 residues. Germline V lookup: CDR1 MNHNS, CDR2 SASEGT. The CDR3 protein is CASSAGSRLAKNIQYF. In nucleotides, the CDR3 is TGTGCCAGCAGCGCCGGGTCGCGACTAGCCAAAAACATTCAGTACTTC.

In this sample, this clonotype turned up many times. The chain is built from TRBV15 and TRBJ1-1; unclear D gene. Trimming shortened V by 0 bases and J by 2 bases, and 7 bases separated the two germline ends. The V gene's germline CDR1 is LNHNV and CDR2 YYDKDF (reference sequence). The CDR3 runs to 14 residues. The CDR3 loop is CATSRDIQNTEAFF. In DNA form, the CDR3 reads TGTGCCACCAGCAGAGACATTCAAAACACTGAAGCTTTCTTT.

This clonotype has more than one count but fewer than ten. The CDR3 does not close with the conserved phenylalanine or tryptophan, likely indicating a read error. The chain employs TRBV7-9 and TRBJ1-1, with D perhaps matching TRBD1 (6 bases). Germline lookup yields CDR1 SEHNR and CDR2 FQNEAQ (reference sequence). The CDR3 spans 13 residues. This CDR3 is CASKTGLNTEAFI. Here the CDR3 DNA reads TGTGCCAGTAAGACAGGACTGAACACTGAGGCTTTCATT.

This chain links TRBV28 with TRBJ2-5; 7 bases align to TRBD1. The CDR3 is 15 amino acids. V lost 4 bases and J lost 2; bases outside the gene matches: 7. In germline, CDR1 is MDHEN, CDR2 SYDVKM. The CDR3, as DNA: TGTGCCAGCAGTTCCTTACCGGGACAGCAAGAGACCCAGTACTTC. Translating gives CASSSLPGQQETQYF.

J is TRBJ2-7 and V is TRBV28, with D perhaps matching TRBD1 (5 bases). The CDR3 runs 14 residues. Germline V gives CDR1 MDHEN, CDR2 SYDVKM. The ends were cut back, 5 bases at V and 3 bases at J, with 14 bases in the middle. DNA of the CDR3: TGTGCCAGCAGTCCCTCGACAGAACTCTACGAGCAGTACTTC. This codes for CASSPSTELYEQYF.

This clonotype was observed at least ten times. The V gene is TRBV7-9, the J gene TRBJ2-5; D possibly corresponds to TRBD2 (5 bases). V was pared by 3 bases and J by 0 bases, with 8 bases between. This CDR3 region has 14 residues. CDR1 SEHNR and CDR2 FQNEAQ come from the germline V gene (reference sequence). In nucleotides, the CDR3 is TGTGCCAGCAGCTTCCAGCGGCACCAAGAGACCCAGTACTTC. Encoded protein: CASSFQRHQETQYF.

This clonotype was observed at least ten times. The gene calls are TRBV6-2 or TRBV6-3 and TRBJ1-1; D is perhaps TRBD1 (6 bases). This CDR3 is built from 12 residues. Trimming left V 6 bases short and J 5 bases short, with 10 bases between. The V gene's germline CDR1 is MNHEY and CDR2 SVGEGT. The CDR3 DNA follows: TGTGCCAGCAGCGAGACAGGAACTGAAGCTTTCTTT. It yields the protein CASSETGTEAFF.

This clonotype was found many times. The chain joins TRBV7-8 to TRBJ2-6; D is perhaps TRBD1 (6 bases). The CDR3 contains 16 residues. V was cut by 4 bases and J by 4 bases, with 14 bases left in between. CDR1 is SGHVS, CDR2 FQNEAQ, per germline. CDR3 sequence (DNA): TGTGCCAGCAGCTGGACAGTCCTCTCAGGGGCCAACGTCCTGACTTTC. Residues: CASSWTVLSGANVLTF.

This clonotype was seen at least ten times. The chain recombines TRBV6-1 with TRBJ1-3; 9 positions agree with TRBD1. The junction had 6 bases not matched to a gene; V was cut back by 6 bases and J by 3 bases. Germline V gene lookup returns CDR1 MNHNS and CDR2 SASEGT. The CDR3 spans 15 residues. CDR3: CASSRQGVGGNTIYF. CDR3 nucleotide sequence: TGTGCCAGCAGCAGACAGGGGGTTGGTGGAAACACCATATATTTT.

This clonotype showed up many times. The chain has TRBV6-2 or TRBV6-3 and TRBJ1-2; no definite D call. Germline CDR1 reads MNHEY; CDR2 reads SVGEGT. This CDR3 comprises 11 residues. The CDR3 nucleotides are TGTGTTTCGACGGATAACTATGGCTACACCTTC. Amino acid sequence: CVSTDNYGYTF.

Ten or more counts support this clonotype. The V call is TRBV2, the J call TRBJ2-7; the match to TRBD1 covers 12 bases. Germline-derived CDR1 and CDR2 are SNHLY and FYNNEI. The CDR3 totals 13 residues. With 7 bases clipped from V and 7 bases from J, the junction kept 5 bases outside the gene matches. The CDR3: CASKGQGAGEQYF. CDR3 nucleotide sequence: TGTGCCAGCAAGGGACAGGGGGCCGGGGAGCAGTACTTC.

This clonotype was seen at least ten times. This rearrangement joins TRBV6-1 to TRBJ1-5; D gene unclear. The CDR3 runs 13 residues. Germline lookup yields CDR1 MNHNS and CDR2 SASEGT. Trimming removed 7 bases at V and 1 base at J, with 8 bases between. This chain's CDR3 is CASTKDSNQPQHF. The DNA for the CDR3 is TGTGCCAGCACCAAGGACAGCAATCAGCCCCAGCATTTT.

This clonotype turned up a few times. The junction differs from germline at one of its ends, possibly a read error. The chain carries TRBV29-1 and TRBJ1-6, with D uncertain. The CDR3 totals 15 residues. The germline V gene has CDR1 SQVTM and CDR2 ANQGSEA. CDR3 nucleotide sequence: TGCAGCGTTCAAGAGGCGGGATCTGGCGTTTCACCCCTCCACTTT. Its translation: CSVQEAGSGVSPLHF. Combining the CDR3 with reference TRBV29-1 and TRBJ1-6 gives the whole variable domain SAVISQKPSRDICQRGTSLTIQCQVDSQVTMMFWYRQQPGQSLTLIATANQGSEATYESGFVIDKFPISRPNLTFSTLTVSNMSPEDSSIYLCSVQEAGSGVSPLHFGNGTRLTVT.